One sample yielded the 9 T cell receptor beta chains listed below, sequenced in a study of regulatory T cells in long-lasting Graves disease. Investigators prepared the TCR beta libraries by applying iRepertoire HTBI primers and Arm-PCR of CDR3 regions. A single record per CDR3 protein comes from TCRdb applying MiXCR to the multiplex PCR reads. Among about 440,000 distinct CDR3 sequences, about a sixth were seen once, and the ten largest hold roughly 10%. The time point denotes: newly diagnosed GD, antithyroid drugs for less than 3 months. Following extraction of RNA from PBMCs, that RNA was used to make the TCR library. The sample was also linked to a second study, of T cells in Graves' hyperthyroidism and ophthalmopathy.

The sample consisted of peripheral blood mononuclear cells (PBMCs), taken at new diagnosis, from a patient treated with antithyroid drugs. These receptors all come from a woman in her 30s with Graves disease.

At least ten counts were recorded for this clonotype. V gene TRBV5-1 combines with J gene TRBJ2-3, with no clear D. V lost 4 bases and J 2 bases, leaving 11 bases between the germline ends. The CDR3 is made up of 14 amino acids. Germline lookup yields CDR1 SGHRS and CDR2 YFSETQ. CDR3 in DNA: TGCGCCAGCAGCCCGCCGACCCCCACAGATACGCAGTATTTT. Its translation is CASSPPTPTDTQYF.

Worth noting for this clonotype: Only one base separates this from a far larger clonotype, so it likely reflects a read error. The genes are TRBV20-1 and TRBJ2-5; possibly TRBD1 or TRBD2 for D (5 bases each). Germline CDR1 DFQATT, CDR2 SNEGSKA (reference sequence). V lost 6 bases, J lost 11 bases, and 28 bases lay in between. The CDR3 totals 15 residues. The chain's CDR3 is CSAIAGTQTYNEQYF. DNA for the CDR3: TGCAGTGCAATTGCCGGGACCCAAACCTACAATGAGCAGTACTTC.

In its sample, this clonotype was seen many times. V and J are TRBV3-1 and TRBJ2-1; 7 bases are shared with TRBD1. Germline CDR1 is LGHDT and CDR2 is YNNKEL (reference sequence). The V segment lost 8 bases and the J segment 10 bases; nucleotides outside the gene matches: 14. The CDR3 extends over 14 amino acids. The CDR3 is CASALVGGRNEQFF. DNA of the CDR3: TGTGCCAGCGCATTAGTAGGGGGCCGGAACGAGCAGTTCTTC.

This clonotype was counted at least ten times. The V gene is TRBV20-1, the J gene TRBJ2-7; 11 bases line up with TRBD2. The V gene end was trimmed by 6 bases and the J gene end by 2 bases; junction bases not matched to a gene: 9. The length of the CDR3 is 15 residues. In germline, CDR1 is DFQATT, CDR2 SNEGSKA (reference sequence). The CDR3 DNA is TGCAGTGCCATAACATCGACTAGCGGGGCCTACGAGCAGTACTTC. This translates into CSAITSTSGAYEQYF.

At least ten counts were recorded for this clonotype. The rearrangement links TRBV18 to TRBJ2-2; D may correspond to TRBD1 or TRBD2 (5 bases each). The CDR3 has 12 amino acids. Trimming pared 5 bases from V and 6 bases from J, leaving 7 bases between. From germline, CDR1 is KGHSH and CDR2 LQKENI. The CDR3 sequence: CASSEGPGELFF. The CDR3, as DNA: TGTGCCAGCTCAGAGGGGCCCGGGGAGCTGTTTTTT.

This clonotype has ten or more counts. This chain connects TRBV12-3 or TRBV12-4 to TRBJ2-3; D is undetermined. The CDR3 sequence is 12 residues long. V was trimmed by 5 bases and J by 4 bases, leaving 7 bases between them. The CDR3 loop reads CASSLSSDTQYF. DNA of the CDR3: TGTGCCAGCAGTCTCTCCTCAGATACGCAGTATTTT.

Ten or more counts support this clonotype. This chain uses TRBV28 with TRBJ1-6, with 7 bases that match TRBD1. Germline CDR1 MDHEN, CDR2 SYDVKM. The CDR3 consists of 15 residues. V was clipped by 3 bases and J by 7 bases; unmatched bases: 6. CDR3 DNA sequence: TGTGCCAGCAGTTTCTTCGACAGGGCGAATTCACCCCTCCACTTT. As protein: CASSFFDRANSPLHF.

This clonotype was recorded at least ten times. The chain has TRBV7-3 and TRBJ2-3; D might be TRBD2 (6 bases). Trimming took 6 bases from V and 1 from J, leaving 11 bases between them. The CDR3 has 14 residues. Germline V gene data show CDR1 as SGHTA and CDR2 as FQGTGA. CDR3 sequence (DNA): TGTGCCAGCAGTCCACGCGGGGGCACAGATACGCAGTATTTT. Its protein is CASSPRGGTDTQYF.

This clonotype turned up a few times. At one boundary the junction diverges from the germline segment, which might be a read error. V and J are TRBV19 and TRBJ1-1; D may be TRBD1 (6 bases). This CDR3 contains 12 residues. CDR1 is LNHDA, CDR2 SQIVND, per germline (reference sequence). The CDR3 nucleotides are TGTGCCAGTAGCCCACAGGGCCCTGAAGCTCTCTTT. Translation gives CASSPQGPEALF. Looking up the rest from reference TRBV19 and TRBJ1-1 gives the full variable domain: DGGITQSPKYLFRKEGQNVTLSCEQNLNHDAMYWYRQDPGQGLRLIYYSQIVNDFQKGDIAEGYSVSREKKESFPLTVTSAQKNPTAFYLCASSPQGPEALFGQGTRLTVV.